A selection of T cell receptor beta chains follows, all from one sample in a study of T-cell memory formation after mild COVID-19. TCRdb re-called the 5' RACE reads through MiXCR, storing one row per CDR3 protein. The sample has around 130,000 distinct CDR3 sequences; over 15% are singletons. The source material was PBMCs or a T cell subset sorted from them (not recorded which). These receptors were taken from a man younger than 30 who had mild COVID-19 (a few samples of this study predate the infection). Cell type and time point are not known. The CDR3 runs from the conserved cysteine through the conserved F or W. Fields, in order: clone size, V gene, J gene, D gene, CDR3 DNA, CDR3 protein. A D gene is named only where the DNA matches it firmly. Clone size is shown for a subset of rows, as once, few, many or a class of expanded clone.

>few|TRBV4-1|TRBJ1-2|TRBD1
TGCGCCAGCAGCCAAGTCCTAACAGGGGGCGTGAGTGGCTACACCTTC
CASSQVLTGGVSGYTF
>many|TRBV6-2/TRBV6-3|TRBJ1-2|NA
TGTGCCAGCTCAAGCGCCGGACTCTACGAGGGCTACACCTTC
CASSSAGLYEGYTF
>few|TRBV5-1|TRBJ2-2|NA
TGCGCCAGCAGCTTGAGAGGTCATAACACCGGGGAGCTGTTTTTT
CASSLRGHNTGELFF
>few|TRBV2|TRBJ2-2|TRBD2
TGTGCCAGCAGTGAAGTTTGGACTAGCGGGGTTGTCGGGGAGCTGTTTTTT
CASSEVWTSGVVGELFF
>NA|TRBV12-3/TRBV12-4|TRBJ2-5|TRBD2
TGTGCCAGCAGCCGGCGGGGGGGCGGAGAGACCCAGTACTTC
CASSRRGGGETQYF
>NA|TRBV19|TRBJ1-5|NA
TGTGCCAGTAGGACCGGGACGGCCGGTGGTCAGCCCCAGCATTTT
CASRTGTAGGQPQHF
>NA|TRBV20-1|TRBJ2-2|TRBD1
TGCAGCGCTCCAAACTTTGGGGACAGCTTCACCGGGGAGCTGTTTTTT
CSAPNFGDSFTGELFF
>NA|TRBV29-1|TRBJ1-5|NA
TGCAGCGTTGCGGGAGGGGACGGTCAGCCCCAGCATTTT
CSVAGGDGQPQHF
>few|TRBV20-1|TRBJ2-2|NA
TGCAGTGCGCCAAGGCAGGGGCGTACTCCCGGGGAGCTGTTTTTT
CSAPRQGRTPGELFF
>few|TRBV6-1|TRBJ2-3|NA
TGTGCCAGCAGCTCCGGGACATACACAGATACGCAGTATTTT
CASSSGTYTDTQYF
>NA|TRBV20-1|TRBJ2-5|NA
TGCAGTGCTCCCCTGGGGGTAGTGGGGACCCAGTACTTC
CSAPLGVVGTQYF
>once|TRBV20-1|TRBJ2-3|NA
TGCAGTGCTAGGGGTACGGCAGATACGCAGTATTTT
CSARGTADTQYF
>NA|TRBV20-1|TRBJ2-2|TRBD2
TGCAGTGCTAGAGGACTAGCGTCCACCGGGGAGCTGTTTTTT
CSARGLASTGELFF
>few|TRBV12-3/TRBV12-4|TRBJ2-5|NA
TGTGCCAGCAGTTTAACTGAGGAGACCCAGTACTTC
CASSLTEETQYF
>few|TRBV23-1|TRBJ2-2|TRBD1
TGCGCCAGCAGTCCGCCAACGACAGGGGGCGAGGCCGGGGAGCTGTTTTTT
CASSPPTTGGEAGELFF
>NA|TRBV5-5|TRBJ2-3|NA
TGTGCCACGGCCGTTCAGGGGATCACTTCAGATACGCAGTATTTT
CATAVQGITSDTQYF
>NA|TRBV18|TRBJ2-5|NA
TGTGCCAGCTCACCAACAGGACTCCGGGAGACCCAGTACTTC
CASSPTGLRETQYF
>few|TRBV12-3/TRBV12-4|TRBJ1-5|NA
TGTGCCAGCAGTTTCGGACAGCAGCCCCAGCATTTT
CASSFGQQPQHF
>few|TRBV6-6|TRBJ1-5|NA
TGTGCCAGCACCAAACAAGACCTCTATCAGCCCCAGCATTTT
CASTKQDLYQPQHF
>NA|TRBV4-2|TRBJ2-3|TRBD2
TGTGCCAGCAGCCAACAGAAGCGGGGGAGTGATACGCAGTATTTT
CASSQQKRGSDTQYF
>few|TRBV5-6|TRBJ1-5|TRBD1
TGTGCCAGCAGCTTTAACCGGGACAGGGGCGATCAGCCCCAGCATTTT
CASSFNRDRGDQPQHF
>NA|TRBV6-5|TRBJ1-6|NA
TGTGCCAGCAGGAAAAACTATGAGGCTGGATCACCCCTCCACTTT
CASRKNYEAGSPLHF
>NA|TRBV21-1|TRBJ2-5|NA
TGTGCCAGCAGCAAAGTACTCGAGGTCTCGCAACGGGAGACCCAGTACTTC
CASSKVLEVSQRETQYF
>NA|TRBV27|TRBJ2-1|NA
TGTGCCAGCAGTTTATCCCCCGGGACAACATACAATGAGCAGTTCTTC
CASSLSPGTTYNEQFF
>few|TRBV7-2|TRBJ1-2|TRBD1
TGTGCCAGCAGCTTAGGGGCGACAGGGCCAAATGGCTACACCTTC
CASSLGATGPNGYTF
>few|TRBV7-9|TRBJ2-5|NA
TGTGCCAGCAGCTTATATGAGACCCAGTACTTC
CASSLYETQYF
>few|TRBV7-2|TRBJ2-3|TRBD1
TGTGCCAGCAGCTTAGGGGGACAGGGGAGCACAGATACGCAGTATTTT
CASSLGGQGSTDTQYF
>few|TRBV5-1|TRBJ2-5|NA
TGCGCCAGCAGCTTGGAAGGGGCCCCACAAGAGACCCAGTACTTC
CASSLEGAPQETQYF
>NA|TRBV12-3/TRBV12-4|TRBJ1-5|NA
TGTGCCAGCAGTTTCATGAGGGGCGGTCAGCCCCAGCATTTT
CASSFMRGGQPQHF
>few|TRBV5-1|TRBJ2-2|NA
TGCGCCAGCAGCATCATACCGGGACAACCAGCCCCGGCCGGGGAGCTGTTTTTT
CASSIIPGQPAPAGELFF